These 19 T cell receptor beta chains were sequenced from one sample in a study of technical replicates of blood from a few donors. Sequencing used immunoSEQ multiplex PCR; TCRdb keeps in-frame clones, though not all of them. This sample carries about 70,000 clones, around 97% of them seen once, and the ten largest clones take approximately 0.2%. The sample taken for sequencing was T cells isolated from PBMCs. All receptors derive from a human donor in good health.

The gene calls are TRBV7-9 and TRBJ1-2, with no clear D. The CDR3 has 12 amino acids. Trimming cost V 1 base and J 8 bases, with 8 bases left between them. Germline-derived CDR1 and CDR2 are SEHNR and FQNEAQ (reference sequence). CDR3 nucleotide sequence: TGTGCCAGCAGCTTAGGTGACGGGGGCTACACCTTC. It yields the protein CASSLGDGGYTF.

The J gene is TRBJ1-1, the V gene TRBV7-9, with TRBD1 as a possible D gene (5 bases). The CDR3 extends over 15 amino acids. The germline V gene encodes CDR1 SEHNR and CDR2 FQNEAQ (reference sequence). V was shortened by 4 bases and J by 3 bases, with 15 bases between the two germline ends. Written as DNA, the CDR3 is TGTGCCAGCAGCTCTTTGGAGGGGTCGGACACTGAAGCTTTCTTT. Its protein is CASSSLEGSDTEAFF. Variable domain in full (rest from reference TRBV7-9 and TRBJ1-1): DTGVSQNPRHKITKRGQNVTFRCDPISEHNRLYWYRQTLGQGPEFLTYFQNEAQLEKSRLLSDRFSAERPKGSFSTLEIQRTEQGDSAMYLCASSSLEGSDTEAFFGQGTRLTVV.

The V gene is TRBV6-5, the J gene TRBJ1-2; the D gene is possibly TRBD1 (6 bases). V was shortened by 2 bases and J by 7 bases, with 17 bases between the two germline ends. The germline V gene has CDR1 MNHEY and CDR2 SVGAGI. This CDR3 has 15 amino acids. Here the CDR3 DNA reads TGTGCCAGCAGTTACGCCTTTGGGGGCGCGGGTGGCTACACCTTC. This encodes CASSYAFGGAGGYTF.

J is TRBJ2-7 and V is TRBV9; a possible D gene is TRBD2 (5 bases). V dropped 3 bases and J dropped 2 bases, with 15 bases sitting between them. CDR3 length: 15 amino acids. Germline V gene sequence: CDR1 SGDLS, CDR2 YYNGEE. Here the CDR3 reads CASSAGWRKPYEQYF. CDR3 DNA sequence: TGTGCCAGCAGCGCGGGGTGGCGGAAACCCTACGAGCAGTACTTC.

This clone has just one count. This rearrangement joins TRBV7-9 to TRBJ2-7; TRBD1 is a possible D gene (5 bases). This CDR3 region has 15 residues. Germline loops: CDR1 SEHNR, CDR2 FQNEAQ (reference sequence). V was pared by 0 bases and J by 0 bases, with 9 bases between. CDR3 sequence reads: CASSLAGRASYEQYF. The DNA of the CDR3 is TGTGCCAGCAGCTTAGCCGGCAGGGCCTCCTACGAGCAGTACTTC.

The rearrangement links TRBV29-1 to TRBJ1-5; D is uncertain. Germline V lookup: CDR1 SQVTM, CDR2 ANQGSEA. The V end was cut by 4 bases, the J end by 4 bases, with 8 bases between. The CDR3 is 12 amino acids. CDR3 nucleotides: TGCAGCGTTGGAAGCCGAAATCAGCCCCAGCATTTT. Residues: CSVGSRNQPQHF.

This clone was seen only once. The V gene is TRBV2, the J gene TRBJ1-1; D is undetermined. From germline, CDR1 is SNHLY and CDR2 FYNNEI. The CDR3 contains 15 residues. V was clipped by 6 bases and J by 2 bases, with 16 bases between them. CDR3 nucleotides: TGTGCCAGCAGCCAAGCGCGGGGATATAACACTGAAGCTTTCTTT. Translated: CASSQARGYNTEAFF.

This clone has just one count. This chain joins TRBV5-5 and TRBJ2-7, with D possibly being TRBD2 (5 bases). V was cut by 7 bases and J by 2 bases, with 10 bases left in between. Germline V gene sequence: CDR1 SGHKS, CDR2 YYEKEE (reference sequence). The CDR3 is 12 amino acids. The CDR3 reads CASSSGAYEQYF. The CDR3 nucleotides are TGTGCCAGCTCCAGCGGAGCCTACGAGCAGTACTTC.

The chain couples TRBV15 to TRBJ2-7; D unresolved. The CDR3 extends over 12 amino acids. Per germline, CDR1 LNHNV and CDR2 YYDKDF (reference sequence). Between the trimmed V and J ends, which lost 3 bases and 3 bases, there was a span of 6 bases. As DNA, the CDR3 is TGTGCCACCAGCAGTGGCAGCTACGAGCAGTACTTC. Protein: CATSSGSYEQYF.

The chain uses TRBV15 and TRBJ2-7, with TRBD2 matching 8 bases. Looked up from germline, CDR1 is LNHNV and CDR2 is YYDKDF (reference sequence). This CDR3 spans 16 amino acids. V was pared by 1 base and J by 2 bases, with 7 bases of the junction left unmatched. The CDR3 coding sequence is TGTGCCACCAGCAGAGCGATGAGCGGGGGACCCTACGAGCAGTACTTC. Its protein product is CATSRAMSGGPYEQYF.

The chain is built from TRBV2 and TRBJ2-3; 9 bases agree with TRBD2. The V gene's germline CDR1 is SNHLY and CDR2 FYNNEI. Unmatched junction bases numbered 4, after V lost 5 bases and J lost 1 base. This CDR3 is built from 15 residues. CDR3 residues: CASSTRTSGTDTQYF. The CDR3 DNA sequence: TGTGCCAGCAGTACCAGGACTAGCGGCACAGATACGCAGTATTTT.

The rearrangement joins TRBV5-1 to TRBJ2-2, with TRBD1 matching over 9 bases. V lost 4 bases, J lost 0 bases, and 4 bases stayed unmatched. This CDR3 spans 16 amino acids. CDR1 is SGHRS and CDR2 is YFSETQ in the germline V gene. CDR3 sequence: CASSTGQGPNTGELFF. The CDR3 region has the DNA TGCGCCAGCAGCACCGGACAGGGGCCGAACACCGGGGAGCTGTTTTTT. The complete variable domain, with remaining parts taken from reference TRBV5-1 and TRBJ2-2, reads KAGVTQTPRYLIKTRGQQVTLSCSPISGHRSVSWYQQTPGQGLQFLFEYFSETQRNKGNFPGRFSGRQFSNSRSEMNVSTLELGDSALYLCASSTGQGPNTGELFFGEGSRLTVL.

Written as DNA, the CDR3 is TGTGCCAGCAGCGAGACTAGCGGGGGGAGGAACGAGCAGTACTTC. Encoded protein: CASSETSGGRNEQYF. V is TRBV5-4 and J is TRBJ2-7, with 13 bases lining up with TRBD2. Germline trimming cut 4 bases from V and 5 bases from J; bases unmatched to any gene: 6. This CDR3 spans 15 amino acids. Germline loops: CDR1 SGHNT, CDR2 YYREEE (reference sequence).

The V call is TRBV4-2, the J call TRBJ2-7; D ambiguous. Germline assignment: CDR1 LGHNA and CDR2 YNFKEQ. The CDR3 has 12 residues. V was pared by 0 bases and J by 10 bases, with 10 bases between. The CDR3 is CASSQESGLQYF. CDR3 in DNA: TGTGCCAGCAGCCAAGAGAGTGGGCTACAGTACTTC.

This chain links TRBV7-9 with TRBJ2-7; perhaps TRBD2 as D (6 bases). V was clipped by 5 bases and J by 1 base, with 15 bases between them. Germline CDR1 SEHNR, CDR2 FQNEAQ (reference sequence). The CDR3 is made up of 15 amino acids. The chain's CDR3 is CASSPPAGRSYEQYF. As DNA, the CDR3 is TGTGCCAGCAGCCCACCGGCAGGGAGGTCCTACGAGCAGTACTTC.

The chain joins TRBV15 to TRBJ2-2; a possible D gene is TRBD2 (5 bases). The CDR3 loop spans 15 amino acids. In germline, CDR1 is LNHNV, CDR2 YYDKDF (reference sequence). V lost 5 bases and J 6 bases, leaving 16 bases between the germline ends. CDR3 nucleotide sequence: TGTGCCACCAGCCGAGCCGACTACGGCGCCGGGGAGCTGTTTTTT. It encodes CATSRADYGAGELFF.

The chain is built from TRBV2 and TRBJ1-1; no clear D. CDR1 is SNHLY, CDR2 FYNNEI, per germline. The CDR3 spans 13 residues. V was shortened by 3 bases and J by 4 bases, with 9 bases between the two germline ends. The CDR3 here is CASSEGGGTEAFF. CDR3 nucleotides: TGTGCCAGCAGTGAGGGTGGCGGCACTGAAGCTTTCTTT.

The J gene is TRBJ2-5, the V gene TRBV5-1; the D gene is possibly TRBD2 (5 bases). The CDR3 is 14 residues long. Trimming shortened V by 4 bases and J by 5 bases, and 15 bases separated the two germline ends. Looked up from germline, CDR1 is SGHRS and CDR2 is YFSETQ. The CDR3 nucleotides read TGCGCCAGCAGCCCCGCGTCTAGCTACGAGACCCAGTACTTC. Protein: CASSPASSYETQYF.

V gene TRBV13 combines with J gene TRBJ2-7; D gene unclear. CDR3 size: 11 residues. CDR1 and CDR2 from the germline V gene are PRHDT and FYEKMQ (reference sequence). The V gene lost 6 bases and the J gene lost 2 bases, with 5 bases spanning the gap. The CDR3 loop reads CASRSAYEQYF. CDR3 sequence (DNA): TGTGCCAGCAGGTCGGCCTACGAGCAGTACTTC.